The clone carrying this T cell receptor (beta chain) was observed at least ten times. Its antigen is not known. The source of the sample is a study of blood T cells in healthy people across ages. Study conclusions and caveats: TCR beta diversity per million T cells fell roughly linearly with age.

The use of a sample-barcoded 5' primer and a J-beta primer mix characterized a second PCR of roughly 6 to 11 cycles. TCRdb re-called the 5' RACE reads through MiXCR, storing one row per CDR3 protein. The sample lists some 1.8 million distinct CDR3 sequences; 39% were seen once. The CDR3 spans 15 residues. Germline assignment: CDR1 SGHTA and CDR2 FQGNSA. V lost 1 base and J lost 7, with 16 bases in between. The chain couples TRBV7-2 to TRBJ1-2, with D possibly matching TRBD1 (6 bases). The TCR sequence derives from a human donor in good health. Specimen: blood. The CDR3: CASSLDGTGMGGYTF. For the CDR3, the DNA is TGTGCCAGCAGCTTAGATGGCACAGGGATGGGTGGCTACACCTTC.